What follows is one T cell receptor (beta chain) and its context. Antigen specificity is unknown. Per the germline V gene, CDR1 is SGHRS and CDR2 is YFSETQ. CDR3 length: 15 residues. Trimming pared 0 bases from V and 4 bases from J, leaving 11 bases between. This specimen belongs to a study of beta chain features in type 1 diabetes. Study outcomes and limitations: A potential PCR bias toward shorter templates would be equal in patient and control samples.

Expressed TCRB transcripts were sequenced, since all the RNA that had been isolated was reverse transcribed. Sequencing used immunoSEQ multiplex PCR; TCRdb keeps in-frame clones, though not all of them. Of about 620,000 clones listed, 15% to 17% are singletons. This TCR derives from a man aged 18-30 years in good health. V and J are TRBV5-1 and TRBJ1-5, with D tentatively TRBD1 (6 bases). Sequenced sample: naive CD4+ T cells from blood. CDR3 coding DNA: TGCGCCAGCAGCTTGGAACCAGGGGAGAATCAGCCCCAGCATTTT. Amino acids: CASSLEPGENQPQHF. The full variable domain, in which reference TRBV5-1 and TRBJ1-5 provide the parts outside the CDR3, is KAGVTQTPRYLIKTRGQQVTLSCSPISGHRSVSWYQQTPGQGLQFLFEYFSETQRNKGNFPGRFSGRQFSNSRSEMNVSTLELGDSALYLCASSLEPGENQPQHFGDGTRLSIL.